The sequence of this T cell receptor beta chain was determined in a study of T cell changes during pregnancy in multiple sclerosis. The length of the CDR3 is 14 residues. Germline V gives CDR1 SGDLS, CDR2 YYNGEE. The V and J ends lost 0 bases and 5 bases respectively, with 11 bases between them. Data came from immunoSEQ multiplex PCR; TCRdb stores just in-frame clones and leaves some out. The table has 30,000 to 40,000 clones, around 90% seen once. This TCR was recovered from a female donor with multiple sclerosis, enrolled in a pregnancy study. The sequences come from CD4+ T cells from peripheral blood mononuclear cells, collected in the second trimester of pregnancy. The chain combines TRBV9 with TRBJ1-1; possibly TRBD1 for D (6 bases). CDR3 nucleotide sequence: TGTGCCAGCAGCGTAGTCGGGGGGGCGACTGAAGCTTTCTTT. This gives the protein CASSVVGGATEAFF.